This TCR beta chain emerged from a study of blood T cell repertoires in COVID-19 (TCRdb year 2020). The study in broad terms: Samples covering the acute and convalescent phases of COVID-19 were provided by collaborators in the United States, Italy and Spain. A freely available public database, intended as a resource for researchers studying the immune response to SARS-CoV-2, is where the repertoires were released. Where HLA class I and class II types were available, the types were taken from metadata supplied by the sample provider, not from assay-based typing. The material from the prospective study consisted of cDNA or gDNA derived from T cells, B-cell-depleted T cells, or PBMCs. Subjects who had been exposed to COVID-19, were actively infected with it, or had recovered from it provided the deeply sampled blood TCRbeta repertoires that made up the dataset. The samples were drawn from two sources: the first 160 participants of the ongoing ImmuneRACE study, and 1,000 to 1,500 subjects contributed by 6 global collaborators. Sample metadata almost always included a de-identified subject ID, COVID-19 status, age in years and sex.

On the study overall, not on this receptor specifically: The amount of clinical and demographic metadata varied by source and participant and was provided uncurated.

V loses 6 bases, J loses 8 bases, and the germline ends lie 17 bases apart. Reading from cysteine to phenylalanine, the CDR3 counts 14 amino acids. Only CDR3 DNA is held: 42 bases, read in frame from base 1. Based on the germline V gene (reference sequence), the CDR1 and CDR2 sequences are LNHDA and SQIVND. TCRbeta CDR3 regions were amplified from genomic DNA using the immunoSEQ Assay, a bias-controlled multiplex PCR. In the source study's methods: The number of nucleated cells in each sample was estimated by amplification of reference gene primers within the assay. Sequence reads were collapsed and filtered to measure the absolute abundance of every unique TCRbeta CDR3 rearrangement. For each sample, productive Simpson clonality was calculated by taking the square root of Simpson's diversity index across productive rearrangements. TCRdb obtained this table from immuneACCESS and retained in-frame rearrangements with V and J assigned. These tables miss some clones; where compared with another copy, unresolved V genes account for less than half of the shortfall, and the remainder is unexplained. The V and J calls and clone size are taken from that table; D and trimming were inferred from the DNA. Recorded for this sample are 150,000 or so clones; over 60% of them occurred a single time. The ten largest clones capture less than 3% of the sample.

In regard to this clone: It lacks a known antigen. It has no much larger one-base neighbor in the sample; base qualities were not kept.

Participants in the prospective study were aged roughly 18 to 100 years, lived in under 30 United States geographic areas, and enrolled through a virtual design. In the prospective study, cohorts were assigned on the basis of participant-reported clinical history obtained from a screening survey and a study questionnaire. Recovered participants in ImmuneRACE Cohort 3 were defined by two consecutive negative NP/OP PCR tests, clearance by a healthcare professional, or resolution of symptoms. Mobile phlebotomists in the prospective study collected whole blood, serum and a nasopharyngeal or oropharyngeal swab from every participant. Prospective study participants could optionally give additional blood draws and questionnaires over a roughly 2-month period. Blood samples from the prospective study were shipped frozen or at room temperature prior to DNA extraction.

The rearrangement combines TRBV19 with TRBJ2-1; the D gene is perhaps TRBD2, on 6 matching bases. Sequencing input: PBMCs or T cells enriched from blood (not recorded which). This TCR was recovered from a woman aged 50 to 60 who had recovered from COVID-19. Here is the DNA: TGTGCCAGTAGAGGGTCGGAGGGGCGGGATGAGCAGTTCTTC. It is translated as CASRGSEGRDEQFF.